One and the same sample provided the 15 T cell receptor beta chains below, sequenced in a study of T cell changes during pregnancy in multiple sclerosis. Produced via immunoSEQ multiplex PCR; TCRdb's table is partial and in-frame only. The sample consists of 90,000 to 150,000 clones, 90% to 95% of them appearing once. The sample in question was peripheral blood, obtained before pregnancy. These receptor sequences come from a female donor with multiple sclerosis, enrolled in a pregnancy study.

CDR3 region: CASSLGTYDQPQHF. The CDR3 nucleotides read TGTGCCAGCAGCCTCGGGACATATGATCAGCCCCAGCATTTT. This chain connects TRBV7-9 to TRBJ1-5; a weak D match, TRBD1 (6 bases). The CDR3 runs 14 residues. Trimming took 5 bases from V and 5 from J, leaving 13 bases between them. Looked up from germline, CDR1 is SEHNR and CDR2 is FQNEAQ (reference sequence).

This clone showed up just a few times. The chain employs TRBV5-1 and TRBJ1-2; D call uncertain. Germline loops: CDR1 SGHRS, CDR2 YFSETQ. The CDR3 covers 17 residues. V lost 4 bases and J 0 bases, leaving 19 bases between the germline ends. CDR3 bases: TGCGCCAGCAGCCCTTATGTATCGGGAGTATCTAACTATGGCTACACCTTC. This gives the protein CASSPYVSGVSNYGYTF.

The chain carries TRBV2 and TRBJ2-1; 10 nucleotides agree with TRBD2. Germline V gene data show CDR1 as SNHLY and CDR2 as FYNNEI. Losses at the gene ends were 8 bases for V and 1 base for J; bases not matched to a gene: 2. The CDR3 loop spans 14 amino acids. The chain's CDR3 is CASSSGGSYNEQFF. Written as DNA, the CDR3 is TGTGCCAGCTCTAGCGGGGGATCCTACAATGAGCAGTTCTTC.

The chain joins TRBV27 to TRBJ2-7, with 7 bases fitting TRBD2. This CDR3 region has 19 residues. The ends lost 2 bases at V and 0 bases at J; junction bases unmatched: 16. CDR1 is MNHEY and CDR2 is SMNVEV in the germline V gene (reference sequence). DNA for the CDR3: TGTGCCAGCAGTTTAATAGGAACGGGAGGCCTCATGAGCTCCTACGAGCAGTACTTC. It translates to CASSLIGTGGLMSSYEQYF.

The chain couples TRBV14 to TRBJ1-1; D is ambiguous. This CDR3 is built from 14 residues. Germline V lookup: CDR1 SGHDN, CDR2 FVKESK. The ends were cut back, 4 bases at V and 5 bases at J, with 14 bases in the middle. DNA for the CDR3: TGTGCCAGCAGCCCGTGGAGCCTGGGTACTGAAGCTTTCTTT. Translating it yields CASSPWSLGTEAFF.

The chain employs TRBV19 and TRBJ2-3, with D possibly matching TRBD1 (7 bases). The V gene lost 5 bases and the J gene lost 3 bases, with 18 bases spanning the gap. This CDR3 is built from 16 residues. CDR1 is LNHDA, CDR2 SQIVND, per germline (reference sequence). CDR3 protein: CASSPRGTAITDTQYF. DNA of the CDR3: TGTGCCAGTAGTCCTCGCGGGACAGCTATTACAGATACGCAGTATTTT.

The chain carries TRBV19 and TRBJ1-1; D not resolved. V was cut by 3 bases and J by 3 bases, with 14 bases left in between. This CDR3 is 15 amino acids long. Germline V gene lookup returns CDR1 LNHDA and CDR2 SQIVND (reference sequence). Here the CDR3 reads CASSIFGGGDTEAFF. For the CDR3, the DNA is TGTGCCAGTAGTATTTTCGGAGGCGGGGACACTGAAGCTTTCTTT.

The CDR3 region has the DNA TGTGCCAGCAGCATAGAAACAGGGATGTATAGCAATCAGCCCCAGCATTTT. It translates to CASSIETGMYSNQPQHF. The rearrangement joins TRBV7-9 to TRBJ1-5, with D perhaps matching TRBD1 (6 bases). Germline values: CDR1 SEHNR, CDR2 FQNEAQ (reference sequence). CDR3 length equals 17 residues. Deletions cut 5 bases from V and 0 bases from J, with 17 bases between.

This clone has only one observation. The CDR3 loop reads CAWSPTGVGLLGRGGYTF. DNA of the CDR3: TGTGCCTGGAGCCCGACTGGAGTGGGGCTCCTGGGGCGGGGTGGCTACACCTTC. The gene calls are TRBV30 and TRBJ1-2; the D gene is possibly TRBD1 (5 bases). V was trimmed by 3 bases and J by 7 bases, leaving 30 bases between them. Germline V lookup: CDR1 GTSNPN, CDR2 SVGIG (reference sequence). The CDR3 consists of 18 residues. Full variable domain (outside the CDR3, taken from reference TRBV30 and TRBJ1-2): SQTIHQWPATLVQPVGSPLSLECTVEGTSNPNLYWYRQAAGRGLQLLFYSVGIGQISSEVPQNLSASRPQDRQFILSSKKLLLSDSGFYLCAWSPTGVGLLGRGGYTFGSGTRLTVV.

V usage is TRBV6-5 and J usage is TRBJ1-1; D unclear. V gave up 2 bases and J gave up 10 bases, with 17 bases separating them. This CDR3 is built from 14 residues. CDR1 and CDR2 from the germline V gene are MNHEY and SVGAGI. CDR3 sequence (DNA): TGTGCCAGCAGTTACACCCGAGAGCCCCGGGGAGCTTTCTTT. This translates into CASSYTREPRGAFF.

The CDR3 loop is CASRATSGHTGELFF. CDR3 bases: TGTGCCAGCAGAGCGACTAGCGGGCACACCGGGGAGCTGTTTTTT. V and J are TRBV6-4 and TRBJ2-2; TRBD2 matches 10 bases. The germline CDR1 and CDR2 sequences are MRHNA and SNTAGT. V gave up 6 bases and J gave up 3 bases; unmatched junction bases: 4. This CDR3 is 15 amino acids long.

The chain recombines TRBV6-1 with TRBJ2-5; TRBD2 matches 8 bases. This CDR3 is 13 amino acids long. J gave up 4 bases and V 4 bases, and 2 bases lay outside the gene matches. Germline V gene data show CDR1 as MNHNS and CDR2 as SASEGT. The chain's CDR3 is CASSGGGRETQYF. DNA for the CDR3: TGTGCCAGCAGTGGCGGGGGGCGAGAGACCCAGTACTTC.

The chain links TRBV7-9 to TRBJ2-7, with TRBD2 identical over 8 bases. The CDR3 spans 15 residues. CDR1 SEHNR and CDR2 FQNEAQ come from the germline V gene (reference sequence). The V gene end was trimmed by 7 bases and the J gene end by 3 bases; junction bases not matched to a gene: 11. The CDR3 reads CASTIPGLARYEQYF. DNA of the CDR3: TGTGCCAGCACCATCCCCGGACTAGCCCGCTACGAGCAGTACTTC.

The rearrangement uses TRBV6-6 and TRBJ1-2; perhaps TRBD1 as D (5 bases). This CDR3 has 14 amino acids. CDR1 MNHNY and CDR2 SVGAGI come from the germline V gene (reference sequence). The ends were cut back, 2 bases at V and 7 bases at J, with 14 bases in the middle. CDR3 nucleotides: TGTGCCAGCAGTTACAGCCAGGGATCCGTTGGCTACACCTTC. Protein product: CASSYSQGSVGYTF.

The chain joins TRBV5-1 to TRBJ2-3, with TRBD2 identical over 9 bases. V shed 2 bases and J 0 bases; nucleotides not matched to a gene: 4. Germline V lookup: CDR1 SGHRS, CDR2 YFSETQ. The CDR3 runs 16 residues. In DNA, the CDR3 is TGCGCCAGCAGCTTCTCTAGCGGGGCTAGCACAGATACGCAGTATTTT. Protein sequence: CASSFSSGASTDTQYF.